This T cell receptor beta chain was sequenced during a study of T-cell reconstitution after alpha-beta-depleted transplantation in children. Study results and limitations: Newly generated T cells supplied most T-cell counts and diversity one year post-transplant.

CDR1 LGHNA and CDR2 YSLEER come from the germline V gene. V lost 1 base, J lost 6 bases, and 12 bases stayed unmatched. This CDR3 comprises 17 residues. This clonotype turned up a few times. Its antigen is not identified. The TCRbeta library was prepared with unique molecular identifiers. Via MiXCR, TCRdb re-called the PCR reads, giving one row per CDR3 protein. The data show fewer than 250,000 distinct CDR3 sequences, more than 15% seen once. Material: PBMCs, mostly from graft donor cells, obtained 360 days after TCRalphabeta/CD19-depleted stem cell transplant. The chain couples TRBV4-3 to TRBJ1-1; TRBD1 agrees at 9 bases. The sequence came from a male patient aged 2-9 years who had a stem cell transplant for acute lymphoblastic leukemia, so the T cells may come from the graft donor. In nucleotides, the CDR3 is TGCGCCAGCAGCCAAGTACTTTTCCGGACAGGGGAGCCTGAAGCTTTCTTT. Protein: CASSQVLFRTGEPEAFF.